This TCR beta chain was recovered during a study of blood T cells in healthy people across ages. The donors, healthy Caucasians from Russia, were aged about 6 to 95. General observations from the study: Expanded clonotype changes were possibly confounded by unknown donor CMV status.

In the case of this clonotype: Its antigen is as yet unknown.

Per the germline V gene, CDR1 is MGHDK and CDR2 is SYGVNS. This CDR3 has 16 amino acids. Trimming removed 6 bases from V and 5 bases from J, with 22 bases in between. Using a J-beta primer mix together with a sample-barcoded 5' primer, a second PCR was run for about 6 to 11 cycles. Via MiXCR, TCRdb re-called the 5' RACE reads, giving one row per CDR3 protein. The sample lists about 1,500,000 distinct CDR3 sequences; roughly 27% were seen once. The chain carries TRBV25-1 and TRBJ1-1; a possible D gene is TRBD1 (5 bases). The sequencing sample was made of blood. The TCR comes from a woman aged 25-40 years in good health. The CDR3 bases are TGTGCCAGCAGCCCTATCTCTGGGGCCGGAGGGACTGAAGCTTTCTTT. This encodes CASSPISGAGGTEAFF.